Given below is one T cell receptor (beta chain) in context. Its target is unknown. Here immunoSEQ multiplex PCR was the method, and the copy in TCRdb shows in-frame clones only, minus some. The table records some 4,000 clones, under 85% of them present only once. Tumor samples were taken before definitive surgery or chemotherapy. These data originate in a study of high-grade serous ovarian cancer treatment subgroups. Broader study findings: Same-patient tumor repertoires overlapped at about 0.095 to 0.79; different patients barely overlapped.

The sequence was obtained from a human donor with high-grade serous ovarian cancer. Input material: tumor tissue.

This chain's CDR3 is CASSFGGARTEAFF. The CDR3 bases are TGTGCCAGCAGCTTCGGTGGGGCTCGCACTGAAGCTTTCTTT. The genes are TRBV13 and TRBJ1-1; possibly TRBD1 for D (5 bases). This CDR3 is 14 amino acids long. The germline CDR1 and CDR2 sequences are PRHDT and FYEKMQ (reference sequence). The germline V and J ends were trimmed by 3 bases and 4 bases, with 12 bases remaining between them.